Here is one T cell receptor beta chain with its context. No antigen is known for it. Assay: immunoSEQ multiplex PCR; the TCRdb copy retains only in-frame clones and omits some. The sample shows about 280,000 clones, roughly 90% of them seen only once. This specimen comes from a study of cytomegalovirus exposure and HLA in healthy donors. The germline V and J ends were trimmed by 2 bases and 1 base, with 6 bases remaining between them. The germline V gene encodes CDR1 MNHNY and CDR2 SVGAGI (reference sequence). This CDR3 has 13 amino acids. The donors were part of the approximately 120-subject validation cohort, which stood apart from the 666-subject first cohort. Overall study results and limits: First-cohort TCR clusters tended to co-occur in the 120 or so validation repertoires, a later analysis found. The study designated about 180 TCR beta chains cytomegalovirus-associated.

The specimen sequenced was PBMCs. The genes are TRBV6-6 and TRBJ2-7; TRBD1 might be the D (6 bases). This clonotype originated in a young woman in good health and CMV-seronegative. CDR3 loop: CASSYQGSYEQYF. The CDR3 bases are TGTGCCAGCAGTTACCAGGGGTCCTACGAGCAGTACTTC.